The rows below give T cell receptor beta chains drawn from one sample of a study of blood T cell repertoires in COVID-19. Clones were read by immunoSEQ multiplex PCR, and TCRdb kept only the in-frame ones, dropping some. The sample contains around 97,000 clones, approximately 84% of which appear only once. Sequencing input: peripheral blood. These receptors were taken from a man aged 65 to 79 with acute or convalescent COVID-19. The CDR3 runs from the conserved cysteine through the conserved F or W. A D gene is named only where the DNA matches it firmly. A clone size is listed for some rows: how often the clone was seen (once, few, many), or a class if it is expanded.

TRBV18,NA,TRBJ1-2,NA,TGTGCCAGCTCGCTTGGACAACGGAACTATGGCTACACCTTC,CASSLGQRNYGYTF
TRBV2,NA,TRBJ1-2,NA,TGTGCCAGCAGTGCGTTAGCGGGGAGGGGCTACACCTTC,CASSALAGRGYTF
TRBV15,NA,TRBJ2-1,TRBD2,TGTGCCACCAGCAGAGATAGGACTAGCGGGAACAATGAGCAGTTCTTC,CATSRDRTSGNNEQFF
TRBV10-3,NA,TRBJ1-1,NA,TGTGCCATCAGAAGGGAGGGCACTGAAGCTTTCTTT,CAIRREGTEAFF
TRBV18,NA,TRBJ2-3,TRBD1,TGTGCCAGCTCACCGGACAGGGGTCGGCCAGATACGCAGTATTTT,CASSPDRGRPDTQYF
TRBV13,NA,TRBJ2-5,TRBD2,TGTGCCAGCACTAGCGGGAGCAGGGTGGAGACCCAGTACTTC,CASTSGSRVETQYF
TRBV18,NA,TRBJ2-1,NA,TGTGCCAGCTCACGGGCTGAAGAGCAGTTCTTC,CASSRAEEQFF
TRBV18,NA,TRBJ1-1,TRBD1,TGTGCCAGCTCAGGAGGACAGGGGGTCACTGAAGCTTTCTTT,CASSGGQGVTEAFF
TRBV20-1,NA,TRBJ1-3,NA,TGCAGTGCTAGTCGTGAGCTCTCTGGAAACACCATATATTTT,CSASRELSGNTIYF
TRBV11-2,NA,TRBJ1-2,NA,TGTGCCAGCAGCTTATTAATAACCACAGGCTATGGCTACACCTTC,CASSLLITTGYGYTF
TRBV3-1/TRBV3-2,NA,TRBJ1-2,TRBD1,TGTGCCAGCAAAGACAGGGTTGATGGCTACACCTTC,CASKDRVDGYTF
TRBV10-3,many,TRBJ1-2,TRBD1,TGTGCCATCAGTGACCCGGGGGGACAGGGGGCTCGCTACACCTTC,CAISDPGGQGARYTF
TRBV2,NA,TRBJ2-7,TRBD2,TGTGCCAGCAATATAGCGGGACTCCCTTCATCGGAGCAGTACTTC,CASNIAGLPSSEQYF
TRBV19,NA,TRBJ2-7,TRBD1,TGTGCCAGTAGTGTGACAGGGGGTTACTACGAGCAGTACTTC,CASSVTGGYYEQYF
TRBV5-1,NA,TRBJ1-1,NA,TGCGCCAGCAGCTTGGGGGGCAGGAGGAACACTGAAGCTTTCTTT,CASSLGGRRNTEAFF
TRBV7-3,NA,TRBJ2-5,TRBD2,TGTGCCAGCAGCTTACGGGAGGGAGAGACCCAGTACTTC,CASSLREGETQYF
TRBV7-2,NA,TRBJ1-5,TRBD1,TGTGCCAGCAGCTCGACAGGGGCACTCAATCAGCCCCAGCATTTT,CASSSTGALNQPQHF
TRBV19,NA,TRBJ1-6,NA,TGTGCCAGTAGTAGATTACCGACTACTGAGGATTCACCCCTCCACTTT,CASSRLPTTEDSPLHF
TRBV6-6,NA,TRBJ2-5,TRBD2,TGTGCCAGCTCCGGGACTAGCGGGGGGGGAGGAGCGACCCAGTACTTC,CASSGTSGGGGATQYF
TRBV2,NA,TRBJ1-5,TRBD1,TGTGCCAGCACCGGGACAGGGCGAGGCAATCAGCCCCAGCATTTT,CASTGTGRGNQPQHF
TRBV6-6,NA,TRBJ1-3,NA,TGTGCCAGCAGGGGGCTAGAAGCCCGCTCTGGAAACACCATATATTTT,CASRGLEARSGNTIYF
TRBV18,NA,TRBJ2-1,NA,TGTGCCAGCTCACCACCGCGGGGCGGGAACCCCTACAATGAGCAGTTCTTC,CASSPPRGGNPYNEQFF
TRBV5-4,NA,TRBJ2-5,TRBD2,TGTGCCAGCAGCCCGGGGGGGGGCGCGTTAGAGACCCAGTACTTC,CASSPGGGALETQYF
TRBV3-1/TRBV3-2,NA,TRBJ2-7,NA,TGTGCCAGCAGCCCAAGCAGGGCCACCTACGAGCAGTACTTC,CASSPSRATYEQYF
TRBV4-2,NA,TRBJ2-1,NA,TGTGCCAGCAGCCAAGTATTTCCGCCCAACACCGCCTCCTACAATGAGCAGTTCTTC,CASSQVFPPNTASYNEQFF
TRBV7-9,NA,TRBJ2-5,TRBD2,TGTGCCAGCAGCTTAACGGGCCTAGCGGGAGGATCGGGAGAGACCCAGTACTTC,CASSLTGLAGGSGETQYF
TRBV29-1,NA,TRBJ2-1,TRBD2,TGCAGCGTTGAAGGAGGCAGGGGTGTACTAGCGGGATTCGAGCAGTTCTTC,CSVEGGRGVLAGFEQFF
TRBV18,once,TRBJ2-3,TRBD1,TGTGCCAGCTCACCGGGACAGGGGTTGACAGATACGCAGTATTTT,CASSPGQGLTDTQYF
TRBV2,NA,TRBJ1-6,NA,TGTGCCAGCAGTGAACTCGAGAGGAATTCACCCCTCCACTTT,CASSELERNSPLHF
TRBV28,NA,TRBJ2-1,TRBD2,TGTGCCAGCAGTAAACTAGCGGGCCACTCCTACAATGAGCAGTTCTTC,CASSKLAGHSYNEQFF
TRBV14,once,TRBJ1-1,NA,TGTGCCAGCAGCCAAGCCGGGATGAACACTGAAGCTTTCTTT,CASSQAGMNTEAFF
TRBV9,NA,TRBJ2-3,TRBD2,TGTGCCAGCAGCGCTGACGGACTAGCACCAGATACGCAGTATTTT,CASSADGLAPDTQYF
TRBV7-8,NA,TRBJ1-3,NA,TGTGCCAGCAGCTTAGACAGGAGTGGAAACACCATATATTTT,CASSLDRSGNTIYF
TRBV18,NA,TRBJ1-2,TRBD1,TGTGCCAGCTCACCGTCCCAGGGGGCGGAGGGCTACACCTTC,CASSPSQGAEGYTF
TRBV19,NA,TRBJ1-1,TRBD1,TGTGCCAGTCACCCTCCGGGACAGCGAGCCAACACTGAAGCTTTCTTT,CASHPPGQRANTEAFF
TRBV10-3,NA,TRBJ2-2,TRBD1,TGTGCCTCAAGTTCCGGGACAGCAACCGGGGAGCTGTTTTTT,CASSSGTATGELFF
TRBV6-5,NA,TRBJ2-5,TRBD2,TGTGCCAGCGAGGCGGGGGGGGCAGAGGCCCAGTACTTC,CASEAGGAEAQYF
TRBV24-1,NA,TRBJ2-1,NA,TGTGCCACCAGTCCCGGACACCGCAATGAGCAGTTCTTC,CATSPGHRNEQFF
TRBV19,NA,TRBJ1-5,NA,TGTGCCAGTAGTACCAGAGGACAGTATAGCAATCAGCCCCAGCATTTT,CASSTRGQYSNQPQHF
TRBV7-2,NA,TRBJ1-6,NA,TGTGCCAGCAGCCCCCCGTTGGGGAGCTCCTATAATTCACCCCTCCACTTT,CASSPPLGSSYNSPLHF
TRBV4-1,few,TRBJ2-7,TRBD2,TGCGCCAGCAGCCAAGCCGCTAGCGGGAGGGGCCCCTACGAGCAGTACTTC,CASSQAASGRGPYEQYF
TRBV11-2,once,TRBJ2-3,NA,TGTGCCAGCAGCTTAAAGCTGCATCCAGATACGCAGTATTTT,CASSLKLHPDTQYF
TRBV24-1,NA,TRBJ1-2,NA,TGTGCCACCCTGCTGGGTGGTGAGGGAAACTATGGCTACACCTTC,CATLLGGEGNYGYTF
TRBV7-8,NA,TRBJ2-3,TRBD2,TGTGCCAGCAGCTTAGGGTTTTCGGGAGGTGATACGCAGTATTTT,CASSLGFSGGDTQYF
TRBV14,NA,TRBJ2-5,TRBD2,TGTGCCAGCAGCGGGGGACTAGCGGGAGGGAGCGTTCAAGAGACCCAGTACTTC,CASSGGLAGGSVQETQYF
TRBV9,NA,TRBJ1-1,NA,TGTGCCAGCAGCGGGACAGCAAACACTGAAGCTTTCTTT,CASSGTANTEAFF
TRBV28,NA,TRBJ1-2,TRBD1,TGTGCCAGCAGGCCCGGGGACAGGGACGACTATGGCTACACCTTC,CASRPGDRDDYGYTF
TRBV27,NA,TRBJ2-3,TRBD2,TGTGCCAGCAGTTATTACCCCCCGGGACTAGCGGGAGGGCTGAACACAGATACGCAGTATTTT,CASSYYPPGLAGGLNTDTQYF